Below are 29 T cell receptor beta chains sequenced from a single sample in a study of cytotoxic CD8 clonotypes in ibrutinib-treated CLL. Sequencing used immunoSEQ multiplex PCR; TCRdb keeps in-frame clones, though not all of them. The sample contains fewer than 25,000 clones, over 70% of which appear only once. Sample: PBMCs, taken before ibrutinib treatment. These receptors were taken from a human donor with chronic lymphocytic leukemia.

This sequence joins TRBV27 and TRBJ2-7, with 8 bases that match TRBD1. The CDR3 extends over 13 amino acids. Trimming cost V 3 bases and J 5 bases; bases outside gene matches: 3. From germline, CDR1 is MNHEY and CDR2 SMNVEV (reference sequence). Written as DNA, the CDR3 is TGTGCCAGCAGTTTCCTGGACAGGGACGAGCAGTACTTC. Its translation is CASSFLDRDEQYF.

The chain uses TRBV10-1 and TRBJ2-1; D is perhaps TRBD2 (7 bases). This CDR3 spans 11 amino acids. Germline CDR1 reads WNHNN; CDR2 reads SYGVQD (reference sequence). The V end was cut by 11 bases, the J end by 7 bases, with 12 bases between. The DNA for the CDR3 is TGCGCCCGCGGGGGCTTAAATGAGCAGTTCTTC. The encoded protein is CARGGLNEQFF.

By its share, this clone is medium-sized. The chain combines TRBV10-3 with TRBJ2-5, with D unclear. This CDR3 is 15 amino acids long. Germline V lookup: CDR1 ENHRY, CDR2 SYGVKD. V was clipped by 0 bases and J by 1 base, with 9 bases between them. CDR3 in amino acids: CAISESLEIQETQYF. The CDR3 coding sequence is TGTGCCATCAGTGAGTCGTTGGAGATCCAAGAGACCCAGTACTTC.

The chain has TRBV30 and TRBJ1-5; TRBD1 aligns across 7 bases. Trimming at V came to 2 bases and at J to 7 bases, leaving 8 bases not matched to a gene. The CDR3 contains 14 residues. From germline, CDR1 is GTSNPN and CDR2 SVGIG (reference sequence). The DNA of the CDR3 is TGTGCCTGGAGTAGTAGAGGGGGCGTACAGCCCCAGCATTTT. Residues: CAWSSRGGVQPQHF.

The V and J genes are TRBV27 and TRBJ2-2; TRBD1 is a possible D gene (5 bases). The ends were cut back, 2 bases at V and 1 base at J, with 8 bases in the middle. Germline V lookup: CDR1 MNHEY, CDR2 SMNVEV (reference sequence). CDR3 length: 15 amino acids. Here the CDR3 DNA reads TGTGCCAGCAGTTTAGTCAGGGAGAACACCGGGGAGCTGTTTTTT. This gives the protein CASSLVRENTGELFF.

The rearrangement joins TRBV9 to TRBJ2-2, with D hard to call. The CDR3 contains 14 residues. V lost 4 bases, J lost 4 bases, and 11 bases lay in between. Germline V CDR1 and CDR2: SGDLS, YYNGEE. Written as DNA, the CDR3 is TGTGCCAGCAGCCCTCAGATTAGCACCGGGGAGCTGTTTTTT. The encoded protein is CASSPQISTGELFF.

This chain links TRBV19 with TRBJ1-3, with 7 bases identical to TRBD1. Germline CDR1 LNHDA, CDR2 SQIVND (reference sequence). Trimming cost V 9 bases and J 2 bases; bases outside gene matches: 7. This CDR3 spans 14 amino acids. The CDR3 region has the DNA TGTGCCAGCCGTATCGGACAGGCTGGAAACACCATATATTTT. As protein: CASRIGQAGNTIYF. Full variable domain (remainder filled in from reference TRBV19 and TRBJ1-3): DGGITQSPKYLFRKEGQNVTLSCEQNLNHDAMYWYRQDPGQGLRLIYYSQIVNDFQKGDIAEGYSVSREKKESFPLTVTSAQKNPTAFYLCASRIGQAGNTIYFGEGSWLTVV.

CDR3 DNA: TGTGCCACCAGCTTACGACGCGATATCTACGAGCAGTACTTC. It encodes CATSLRRDIYEQYF. The chain recombines TRBV15 with TRBJ2-7, with no clear D. The V gene's germline CDR1 is LNHNV and CDR2 YYDKDF (reference sequence). This CDR3 spans 14 amino acids. Trimming took off 5 bases at V and 3 bases at J, with 14 bases between the two ends.

V usage is TRBV7-6 and J usage is TRBJ1-3; tentatively, D is TRBD1 (5 bases). The CDR3 totals 18 residues. Germline V gene sequence: CDR1 SGHVS, CDR2 FNYEAQ. The V gene lost 1 base and the J gene lost 2 bases, with 18 bases spanning the gap. The CDR3 region is CASSLGIGAVGPGNTIYF. CDR3 coding DNA: TGTGCCAGCAGCTTAGGAATAGGAGCGGTGGGGCCTGGAAACACCATATATTTT. The full variable domain, its missing parts supplied by reference TRBV7-6 and TRBJ1-3, is GAGVSQSPRYKVTKRGQDVALRCDPISGHVSLYWYRQALGQGPEFLTYFNYEAQQDKSGLPNDRFSAERPEGSISTLTIQRTEQRDSAMYRCASSLGIGAVGPGNTIYFGEGSWLTVV.

CDR3 region: CASSLNPSGSYEQYF. CDR3 bases: TGCGCCAGCAGCTTGAACCCTAGCGGGAGTTACGAGCAGTACTTC. The chain has TRBV5-1 and TRBJ2-7; 10 bases line up with TRBD2. Germline lookup yields CDR1 SGHRS and CDR2 YFSETQ. The CDR3 has 15 amino acids. V was clipped by 1 base and J by 4 bases; unmatched bases: 5.

J is TRBJ2-5 and V is TRBV2; D gene uncertain. This CDR3 region has 16 residues. Trimming left V 4 bases short and J 1 base short, with 16 bases between. From germline, CDR1 is SNHLY and CDR2 FYNNEI. This CDR3 reads CASSAFFAQPQETQYF. CDR3 nucleotide sequence: TGTGCCAGCAGTGCGTTTTTCGCACAGCCCCAAGAGACCCAGTACTTC.

This clone is deemed medium-sized. The J gene is TRBJ2-7, the V gene TRBV21-1; the tabulated D call, TRBD2, remains unverified against the DNA. TRBV21-1 represents a pseudogene. This CDR3 region has 15 residues. In DNA form, the CDR3 reads TGTGCCAGCAGCAAAGCCCCTCGGGGGGCCTACGAGCAGTACTTC. Translation gives CASSKAPRGAYEQYF.

This chain connects TRBV6-1 to TRBJ2-2, with 11 bases aligning to TRBD2. Germline V gene data show CDR1 as MNHNS and CDR2 as SASEGT. J gave up 0 bases and V 4 bases, and 7 bases lay outside the gene matches. CDR3 size: 18 residues. The CDR3 nucleotides read TGTGCCAGCAGTGTCTTTCCGGGACTAGCGGCGAACACCGGGGAGCTGTTTTTT. Its translation is CASSVFPGLAANTGELFF.

This chain joins TRBV7-6 and TRBJ1-3, with no clear D. Trimming shortened V by 2 bases and J by 9 bases, and 17 bases separated the two germline ends. This CDR3 comprises 15 residues. CDR1 and CDR2 (germline): SGHVS, FNYEAQ. CDR3 DNA: TGTGCCAGCAGCTTATCCCCCCGCTTGGCTGGCACCATATATTTT. Its translation is CASSLSPRLAGTIYF.

This clone was found a few times. The J gene is TRBJ2-7, the V gene TRBV29-1; 8 positions agree with TRBD2. The CDR3 has 14 residues. The V and J ends lost 5 bases and 2 bases, in that order; junction bases with no gene match: 8. Per germline, CDR1 SQVTM and CDR2 ANQGSEA. The DNA for the CDR3 is TGCAGCGTTTCGGAGCGGGAGCCCCCCTACGAGCAGTACTTC. Translating it yields CSVSEREPPYEQYF.

This clone came up a few times. The chain employs TRBV2 and TRBJ1-4, with 9 bases identical to TRBD1. The CDR3 sequence is 14 residues long. The ends lost 6 bases at V and 7 bases at J; junction bases unmatched: 6. Germline V gene sequence: CDR1 SNHLY, CDR2 FYNNEI. In nucleotides, the CDR3 is TGTGCCAGCAGCCCGGACAGGGGAGGTGAAAAACTGTTTTTT. It is translated as CASSPDRGGEKLFF.

V and J are TRBV5-1 and TRBJ2-2; D gene unclear. Deletions cut 5 bases from V and 2 bases from J, with 10 bases between. This CDR3 is built from 14 residues. CDR1 and CDR2 (germline): SGHRS, YFSETQ. CDR3 nucleotides: TGCGCCAGCAGGGAGACACAAAACACCGGGGAGCTGTTTTTT. As protein: CASRETQNTGELFF. The complete variable domain, with remaining parts taken from reference TRBV5-1 and TRBJ2-2, reads KAGVTQTPRYLIKTRGQQVTLSCSPISGHRSVSWYQQTPGQGLQFLFEYFSETQRNKGNFPGRFSGRQFSNSRSEMNVSTLELGDSALYLCASRETQNTGELFFGEGSRLTVL.

This rearrangement joins TRBV27 to TRBJ2-7; 11 nucleotides agree with TRBD2. Germline V gene lookup returns CDR1 MNHEY and CDR2 SMNVEV (reference sequence). Trimming at V came to 6 bases and at J to 5 bases, leaving 3 bases not matched to a gene. This CDR3 is built from 13 residues. The CDR3 protein is CASSTSGSNEQYF. In nucleotides, the CDR3 is TGTGCCAGCAGCACTAGCGGGAGTAACGAGCAGTACTTC.

This clone was counted a single time. The chain links TRBV4-1 to TRBJ1-1; tentatively, D is TRBD1 (5 bases). Germline CDR1 is MGHRA and CDR2 is YSYEKL. This CDR3 has 15 residues. The V end lost 0 bases, the J end lost 4 bases, and 12 bases lay between the germline ends. CDR3 nucleotides: TGCGCCAGCAGCCAAGATCGGGACCGGGGCACTGAAGCTTTCTTT. Amino acid sequence: CASSQDRDRGTEAFF.

This chain connects TRBV27 to TRBJ2-3; D uncertain. CDR3 length equals 16 residues. CDR1 is MNHEY, CDR2 SMNVEV, per germline (reference sequence). Trimming shortened V by 5 bases and J by 6 bases, and 21 bases separated the two germline ends. The DNA for the CDR3 is TGTGCCAGCAGTCCTTCCTTTTGGGCTGGCGTGGATACGCAGTATTTT. Its protein product is CASSPSFWAGVDTQYF.

This clone was recorded a few times. The chain couples TRBV2 to TRBJ2-3, with D possibly TRBD1 on 5 matching bases. Germline-derived CDR1 and CDR2 are SNHLY and FYNNEI. This CDR3 has 16 residues. The ends were cut back, 7 bases at V and 2 bases at J, with 19 bases in the middle. CDR3 DNA: TGTGCCAGCATTGTCGGGCAGGGCAGTCTCACAGATACGCAGTATTTT. Translation gives CASIVGQGSLTDTQYF.

The chain carries TRBV19 and TRBJ2-7; 9 positions match TRBD1. The germline V gene has CDR1 LNHDA and CDR2 SQIVND (reference sequence). The CDR3 loop spans 15 amino acids. Trimming took 5 bases from V and 0 from J; bases not matched to a gene: 5. CDR3 protein: CASSWTGESSYEQYF. The CDR3 region has the DNA TGTGCCAGTAGTTGGACAGGGGAAAGCTCCTACGAGCAGTACTTC. The full variable domain, its missing parts supplied by reference TRBV19 and TRBJ2-7, is DGGITQSPKYLFRKEGQNVTLSCEQNLNHDAMYWYRQDPGQGLRLIYYSQIVNDFQKGDIAEGYSVSREKKESFPLTVTSAQKNPTAFYLCASSWTGESSYEQYFGPGTRLTVT.

The CDR3 coding sequence is TGTGCCAGCAGTGAAGCGGGTAGGGGCTCCTACGAGCAGTACTTC. This codes for CASSEAGRGSYEQYF. The chain links TRBV2 to TRBJ2-7, with a weak D call TRBD1 (5 bases). This CDR3 spans 15 amino acids. Between the trimmed V and J ends, which lost 0 bases and 0 bases, there was a span of 9 bases. Germline V gives CDR1 SNHLY, CDR2 FYNNEI.

This rearrangement joins TRBV6-5 to TRBJ2-7; D gene uncertain. The germline V gene encodes CDR1 MNHEY and CDR2 SVGAGI. The CDR3 contains 14 residues. Trimming removed 1 base from V and 1 base from J, with 8 bases in between. The CDR3 spells CASSYLEGSYEQYF. Here the CDR3 DNA reads TGTGCCAGCAGTTACTTAGAAGGTTCCTACGAGCAGTACTTC.

The chain employs TRBV5-8 and TRBJ2-7; D not resolved. The CDR3 is 14 amino acids. In germline, CDR1 is SGHTS, CDR2 YDEGEE. V was clipped by 4 bases and J by 6 bases, with 17 bases between them. As DNA, the CDR3 is TGTGCCAGCAGCCCTGGACCCGGAACCCCCGAGCAGTACTTC. It encodes CASSPGPGTPEQYF.

The rearrangement uses TRBV10-3 and TRBJ1-1; D not certain. The V end lost 2 bases, the J end lost 10 bases, and 11 bases lay between the germline ends. Germline lookup yields CDR1 ENHRY and CDR2 SYGVKD. The CDR3 contains 12 residues. CDR3 bases: TGTGCCATCAGTGAGGTTGGCGAAGGAGCTTTCTTT. Encoded protein: CAISEVGEGAFF.

V and J are TRBV7-3 and TRBJ2-2; 8 nucleotides match TRBD1. V lost 5 bases and J lost 3; bases outside the gene matches: 5. Germline-derived CDR1 and CDR2 are SGHTA and FQGTGA. The CDR3 totals 15 residues. The CDR3 sequence: CASSRDRTDTGELFF. CDR3 DNA sequence: TGTGCCAGCAGCCGGGACAGGACGGACACCGGGGAGCTGTTTTTT.

In this sample, this clone is large. The chain is built from TRBV30 and TRBJ1-1, with no clear D. This CDR3 comprises 14 residues. Germline CDR1 and CDR2: GTSNPN and SVGIG (reference sequence). V was pared by 2 bases and J by 1 base, with 11 bases between. CDR3 loop: CAWSRLEKNTEAFF. For the CDR3, the DNA is TGTGCCTGGAGTAGGTTGGAAAAGAACACTGAAGCTTTCTTT.

This clone was detected once. The V call is TRBV7-9, the J call TRBJ2-7; D gene uncertain. V lost 5 bases and J 5 bases, leaving 22 bases between the germline ends. Germline assignment: CDR1 SEHNR and CDR2 FQNEAQ (reference sequence). CDR3 length: 16 residues. CDR3 region: CASSPVLGPPRNEQYF. The CDR3 coding sequence is TGTGCCAGCAGCCCCGTACTTGGGCCCCCTCGGAACGAGCAGTACTTC.